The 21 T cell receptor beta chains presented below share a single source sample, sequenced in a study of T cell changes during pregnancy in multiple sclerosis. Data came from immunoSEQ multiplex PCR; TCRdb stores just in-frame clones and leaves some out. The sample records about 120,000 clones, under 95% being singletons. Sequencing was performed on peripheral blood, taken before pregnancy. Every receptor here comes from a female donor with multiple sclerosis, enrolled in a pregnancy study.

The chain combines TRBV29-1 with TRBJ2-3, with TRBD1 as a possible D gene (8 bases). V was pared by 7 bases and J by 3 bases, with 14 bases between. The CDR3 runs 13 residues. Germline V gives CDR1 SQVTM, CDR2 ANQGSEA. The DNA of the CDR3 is TGCAGCGCTGGACAGGGAGGGACAGATACGCAGTATTTT. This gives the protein CSAGQGGTDTQYF.

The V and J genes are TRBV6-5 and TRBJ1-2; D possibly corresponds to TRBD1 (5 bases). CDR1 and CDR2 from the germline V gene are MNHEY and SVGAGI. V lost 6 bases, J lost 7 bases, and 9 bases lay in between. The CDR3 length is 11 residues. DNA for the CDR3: TGTGCCAGCAGCTTTCAGGGTGGCTACACCTTC. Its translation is CASSFQGGYTF.

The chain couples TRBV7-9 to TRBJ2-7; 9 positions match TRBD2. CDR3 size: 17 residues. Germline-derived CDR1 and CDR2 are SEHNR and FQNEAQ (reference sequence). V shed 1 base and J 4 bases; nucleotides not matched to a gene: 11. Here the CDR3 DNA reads TGTGCCAGCAGCTTAGATAAGCGGGGGGCCATTCGTTACGAGCAGTACTTC. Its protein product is CASSLDKRGAIRYEQYF.

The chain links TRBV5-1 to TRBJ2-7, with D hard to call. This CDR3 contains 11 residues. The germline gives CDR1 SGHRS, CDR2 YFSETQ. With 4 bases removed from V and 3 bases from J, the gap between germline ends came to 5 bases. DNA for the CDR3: TGCGCCAGCAGCCTCTACTACGAGCAGTACTTC. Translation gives CASSLYYEQYF.

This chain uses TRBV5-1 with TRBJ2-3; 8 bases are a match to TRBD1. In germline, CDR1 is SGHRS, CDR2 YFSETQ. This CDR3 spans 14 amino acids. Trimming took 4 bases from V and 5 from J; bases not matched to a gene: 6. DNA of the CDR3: TGCGCCAGCAGCCGGACAGGGCAACAAGATACGCAGTATTTT. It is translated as CASSRTGQQDTQYF.

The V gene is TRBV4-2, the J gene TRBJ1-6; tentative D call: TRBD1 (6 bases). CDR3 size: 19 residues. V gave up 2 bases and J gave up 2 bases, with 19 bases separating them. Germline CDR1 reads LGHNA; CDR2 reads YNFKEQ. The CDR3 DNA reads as TGTGCCAGCAGCCAACGTGCGCGGATACGGACAGCCTATAATTCACCCCTCCACTTT. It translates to CASSQRARIRTAYNSPLHF.

The CDR3, as DNA: TGTGCCACCGACCGAGGCGGGAGGGAACCGGGGGACATTCAGTACTTC. Translated, it gives CATDRGGREPGDIQYF. J is TRBJ2-4 and V is TRBV10-3, with 9 bases aligning to TRBD2. After removal of 10 bases from V and 8 bases from J, the junction contained 18 bases not matched to a gene. Germline V gene lookup returns CDR1 ENHRY and CDR2 SYGVKD. The CDR3 has 16 residues.

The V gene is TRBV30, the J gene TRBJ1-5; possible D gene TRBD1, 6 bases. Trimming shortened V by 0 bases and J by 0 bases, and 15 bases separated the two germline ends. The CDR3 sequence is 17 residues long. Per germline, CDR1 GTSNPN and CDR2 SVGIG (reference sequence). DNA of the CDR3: TGTGCCTGGAGTGTAAGGACAGATTCCTATAGCAATCAGCCCCAGCATTTT. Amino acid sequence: CAWSVRTDSYSNQPQHF.

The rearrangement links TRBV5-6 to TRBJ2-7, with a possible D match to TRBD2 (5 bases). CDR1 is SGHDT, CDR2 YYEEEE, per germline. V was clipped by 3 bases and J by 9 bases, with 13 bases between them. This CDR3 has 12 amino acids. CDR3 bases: TGTGCCAGCAGCTACCATCTTCGGGGGCAGTACTTC. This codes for CASSYHLRGQYF.

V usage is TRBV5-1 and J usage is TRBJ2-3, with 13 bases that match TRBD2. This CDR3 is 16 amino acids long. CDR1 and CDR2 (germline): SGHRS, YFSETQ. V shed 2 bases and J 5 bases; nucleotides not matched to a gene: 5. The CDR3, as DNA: TGCGCCAGCAGCTTTGGACTAGCGGGAGCAGGAGATACGCAGTATTTT. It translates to CASSFGLAGAGDTQYF.

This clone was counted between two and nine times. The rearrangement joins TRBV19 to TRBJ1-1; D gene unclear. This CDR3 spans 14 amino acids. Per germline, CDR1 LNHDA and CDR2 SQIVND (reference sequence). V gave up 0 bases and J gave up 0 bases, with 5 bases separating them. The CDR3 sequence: CASSIDKMNTEAFF. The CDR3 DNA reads TGTGCCAGTAGTATAGACAAAATGAACACTGAAGCTTTCTTT.

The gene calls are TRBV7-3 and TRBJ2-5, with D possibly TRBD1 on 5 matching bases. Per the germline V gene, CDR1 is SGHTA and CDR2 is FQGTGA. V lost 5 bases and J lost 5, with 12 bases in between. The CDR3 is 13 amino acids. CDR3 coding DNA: TGTGCCAGCAGCCAGGGATGGTCGGAGACCCAGTACTTC. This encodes CASSQGWSETQYF. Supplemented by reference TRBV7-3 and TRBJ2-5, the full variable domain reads GAGVSQTPSNKVTEKGKYVELRCDPISGHTALYWYRQSLGQGPEFLIYFQGTGAADDSGLPNDRFFAVRPEGSVSTLKIQRTERGDSAVYLCASSQGWSETQYFGPGTRLLVL.

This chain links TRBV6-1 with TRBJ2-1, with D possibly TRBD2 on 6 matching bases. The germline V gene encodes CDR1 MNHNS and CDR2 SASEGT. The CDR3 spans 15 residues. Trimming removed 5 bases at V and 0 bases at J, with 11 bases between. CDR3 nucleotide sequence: TGTGCCAGCAGTCTAGCGCGAAGCTCCTACAATGAGCAGTTCTTC. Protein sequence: CASSLARSSYNEQFF.

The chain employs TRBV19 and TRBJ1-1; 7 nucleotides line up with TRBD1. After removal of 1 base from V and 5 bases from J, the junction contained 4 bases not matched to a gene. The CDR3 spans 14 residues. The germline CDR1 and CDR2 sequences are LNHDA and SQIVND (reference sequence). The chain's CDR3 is CASSIATGDTEAFF. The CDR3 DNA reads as TGTGCCAGTAGTATAGCTACAGGGGATACTGAAGCTTTCTTT.

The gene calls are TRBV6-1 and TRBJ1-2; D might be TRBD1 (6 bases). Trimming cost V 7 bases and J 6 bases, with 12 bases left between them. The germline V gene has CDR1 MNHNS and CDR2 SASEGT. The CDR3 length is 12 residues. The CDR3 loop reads CASKDSKNGYTF. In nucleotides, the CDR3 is TGTGCCAGCAAGGACAGCAAAAATGGCTACACCTTC.

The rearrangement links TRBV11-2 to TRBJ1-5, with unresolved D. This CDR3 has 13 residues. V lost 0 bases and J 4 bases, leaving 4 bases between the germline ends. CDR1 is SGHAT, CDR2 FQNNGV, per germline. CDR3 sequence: CASSLDGNQPQHF. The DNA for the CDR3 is TGTGCCAGCAGCTTAGACGGTAATCAGCCCCAGCATTTT. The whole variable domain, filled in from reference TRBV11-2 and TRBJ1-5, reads EAGVAQSPRYKIIEKRQSVAFWCNPISGHATLYWYQQILGQGPKLLIQFQNNGVVDDSQLPKDRFSAERLKGVDSTLKIQPAKLEDSAVYLCASSLDGNQPQHFGDGTRLSIL.

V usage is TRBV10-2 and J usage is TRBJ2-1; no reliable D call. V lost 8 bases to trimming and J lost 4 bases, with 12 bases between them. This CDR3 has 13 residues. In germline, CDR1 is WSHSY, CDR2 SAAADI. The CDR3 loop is CASWSDRYNEQFF. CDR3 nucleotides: TGCGCCAGCTGGAGCGATCGATACAATGAGCAGTTCTTC.

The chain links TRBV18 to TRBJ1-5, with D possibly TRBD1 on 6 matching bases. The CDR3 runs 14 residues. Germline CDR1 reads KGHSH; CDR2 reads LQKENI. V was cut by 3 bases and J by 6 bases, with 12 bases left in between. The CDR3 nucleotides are TGTGCCAGCTCACCGGGAGGGGGTCCTCAGCCCCAGCATTTT. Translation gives CASSPGGGPQPQHF.

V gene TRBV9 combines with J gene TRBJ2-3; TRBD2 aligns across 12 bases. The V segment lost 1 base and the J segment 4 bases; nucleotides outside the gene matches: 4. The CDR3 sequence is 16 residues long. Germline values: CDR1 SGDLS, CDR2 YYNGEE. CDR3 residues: CASSVSSGGAADTQYF. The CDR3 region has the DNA TGTGCCAGCAGCGTATCTAGCGGGGGGGCCGCAGATACGCAGTATTTT.

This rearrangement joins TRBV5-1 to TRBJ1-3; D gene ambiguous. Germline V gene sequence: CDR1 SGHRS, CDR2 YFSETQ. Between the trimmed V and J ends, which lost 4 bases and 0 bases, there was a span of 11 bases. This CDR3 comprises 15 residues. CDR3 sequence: CASSPLLGSGNTIYF. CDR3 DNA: TGCGCCAGCAGCCCTCTACTCGGCTCTGGAAACACCATATATTTT.

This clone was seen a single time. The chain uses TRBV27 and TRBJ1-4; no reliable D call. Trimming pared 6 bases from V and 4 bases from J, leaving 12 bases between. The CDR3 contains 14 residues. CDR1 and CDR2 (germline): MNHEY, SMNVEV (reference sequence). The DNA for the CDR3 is TGTGCCAGCAGCCCTATGAACAGTAATGAAAAACTGTTTTTT. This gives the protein CASSPMNSNEKLFF. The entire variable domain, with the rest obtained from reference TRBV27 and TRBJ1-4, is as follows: EAQVTQNPRYLITVTGKKLTVTCSQNMNHEYMSWYRQDPGLGLRQIYYSMNVEVTDKGDVPEGYKVSRKEKRNFPLILESPSPNQTSLYFCASSPMNSNEKLFFGSGTQLSVL.